A single sample gave rise to the 13 T cell receptor beta chains below, sequenced in a study of T cell responses to AZD1222 COVID-19 vaccine. TCRdb's table, derived via immunoSEQ multiplex PCR, lists solely in-frame clones and lacks some. Here the sample spans around 140,000 clones, 75% to 90% being singletons. This sample comprised peripheral blood, obtained on day 0 of AZD1222 vaccination. The receptors derive from an adult in good health.

The chain has TRBV18 and TRBJ2-1, with a tentative D call TRBD2 (7 bases). V gave up 3 bases and J gave up 10 bases, with 13 bases separating them. The germline gives CDR1 KGHSH, CDR2 LQKENI. The CDR3 runs 13 residues. In DNA form, the CDR3 reads TGTGCCAGCTCACCGCAGGGAGGGGGGGAGCAGTTCTTC. It is translated as CASSPQGGGEQFF.

The chain is built from TRBV4-2 and TRBJ1-5; D is uncertain. CDR1 and CDR2 (germline): LGHNA, YNFKEQ. The CDR3 has 13 residues. The germline V and J ends were trimmed by 4 bases and 7 bases, with 11 bases remaining between them. The chain's CDR3 is CASSPLGGQPQHF. DNA for the CDR3: TGTGCCAGCAGCCCGTTAGGTGGCCAGCCCCAGCATTTT.

The count of this clone is one. The rearrangement joins TRBV3-1 (or the pseudogene TRBV3-2) to TRBJ2-2, with D hard to call. CDR1 LGHDT and CDR2 YNNKEL come from the germline V gene (reference sequence). Trimming left V 1 base short and J 4 bases short, with 7 bases between. The CDR3 has 14 residues. CDR3 nucleotides: TGTGCCAGCAGCCAAGGAAGTAGCACCGGGGAGCTGTTTTTT. Protein: CASSQGSSTGELFF.

The V and J genes are TRBV5-1 and TRBJ2-1; no clear D. CDR3 length: 14 residues. V dropped 4 bases and J dropped 4 bases, with 12 bases sitting between them. Germline values: CDR1 SGHRS, CDR2 YFSETQ. The DNA for the CDR3 is TGCGCCAGCAGCCCCCAACCGCTGTACAATGAGCAGTTCTTC. Translated: CASSPQPLYNEQFF.

The gene calls are TRBV28 and TRBJ1-2; possible D gene TRBD1, 6 bases. With 2 bases removed from V and 0 bases from J, the gap between germline ends came to 13 bases. CDR3 size: 16 residues. Germline V gene data show CDR1 as MDHEN and CDR2 as SYDVKM. DNA for the CDR3: TGTGCCAGCAGTTTAGGCGGGACACCGTCTAACTATGGCTACACCTTC. Its translation is CASSLGGTPSNYGYTF.

V and J are TRBV10-2 and TRBJ2-6; D remains unclear. The ends were cut back, 8 bases at V and 0 bases at J, with 8 bases in the middle. CDR3 size: 14 residues. Per germline, CDR1 WSHSY and CDR2 SAAADI. The CDR3, as DNA: TGCGCCAGCGAGGACGTCTCTGGGGCCAACGTCCTGACTTTC. Its protein product is CASEDVSGANVLTF.

V gene TRBV11-2 combines with J gene TRBJ2-3, with D uncertain. Germline-derived CDR1 and CDR2 are SGHAT and FQNNGV. Trimming stripped 5 bases from V and 0 bases from J, with 15 bases between. The CDR3 is made up of 16 amino acids. The CDR3 here is CASSPFRTYSTDTQYF. The CDR3 coding sequence is TGTGCCAGCAGCCCTTTCCGGACGTATAGCACAGATACGCAGTATTTT. The whole variable domain, remainder taken from reference TRBV11-2 and TRBJ2-3, is EAGVAQSPRYKIIEKRQSVAFWCNPISGHATLYWYQQILGQGPKLLIQFQNNGVVDDSQLPKDRFSAERLKGVDSTLKIQPAKLEDSAVYLCASSPFRTYSTDTQYFGPGTRLTVL.

The chain links TRBV13 to TRBJ1-2; 8 bases are a match to TRBD1. V was pared by 5 bases and J by 5 bases, with 4 bases of the junction left unmatched. Germline lookup yields CDR1 PRHDT and CDR2 FYEKMQ (reference sequence). The CDR3 length is 13 residues. This CDR3 is CASSPRTGYGYTF. The DNA for the CDR3 is TGTGCCAGCAGCCCCCGGACAGGGTATGGCTACACCTTC. Full variable domain (missing parts from reference TRBV13 and TRBJ1-2): AAGVIQSPRHLIKEKRETATLKCYPIPRHDTVYWYQQGPGQDPQFLISFYEKMQSDKGSIPDRFSAQQFSDYHSELNMSSLELGDSALYFCASSPRTGYGYTFGSGTRLTVV.

The genes are TRBV3-1 (or the pseudogene TRBV3-2) and TRBJ2-7; D is tentatively TRBD1 or TRBD2 (5 bases each). V gave up 1 base and J gave up 0 bases, with 13 bases separating them. This CDR3 region has 16 residues. The germline V gene has CDR1 LGHDT and CDR2 YNNKEL (reference sequence). DNA for the CDR3: TGTGCCAGCAGCCAAGGGGACGGGACGTACTCCTACGAGCAGTACTTC. This translates into CASSQGDGTYSYEQYF.

This clone was seen only a few times. The rearrangement links TRBV12-3 or TRBV12-4 to TRBJ1-1; no clear D. The CDR3 length is 13 residues. V was clipped by 6 bases and J by 1 base, with 9 bases between them. CDR3 nucleotides: TGTGCCAGCAGCCCTCAGACGAACACTGAAGCTTTCTTT. Encoded protein: CASSPQTNTEAFF.

This clone was recorded a few times. This chain links TRBV5-8 with TRBJ2-7, with a weak D call TRBD1 (5 bases). This CDR3 contains 15 residues. The germline V gene has CDR1 SGHTS and CDR2 YDEGEE. The V end lost 0 bases, the J end lost 5 bases, and 15 bases lay between the germline ends. CDR3 region: CASSLAARVLDEQYF. Written as DNA, the CDR3 is TGTGCCAGCAGCTTGGCTGCCAGGGTGTTGGACGAGCAGTACTTC.

The chain joins TRBV18 to TRBJ2-5; D remains unclear. This CDR3 is built from 13 residues. Per germline, CDR1 KGHSH and CDR2 LQKENI. V was clipped by 2 bases and J by 1 base, with 5 bases between them. The CDR3 DNA sequence: TGTGCCAGCTCACCAACCAGCCAAGAGACCCAGTACTTC. This sequence encodes CASSPTSQETQYF.

The V call is TRBV2, the J call TRBJ1-1; 7 bases fit TRBD1. Trimming took 4 bases from V and 4 from J; bases not matched to a gene: 9. Germline lookup yields CDR1 SNHLY and CDR2 FYNNEI. The CDR3 has 15 amino acids. CDR3 loop: CASSVSTGVLTEAFF. CDR3 coding DNA: TGTGCCAGCAGTGTGTCAACAGGGGTGCTCACTGAAGCTTTCTTT.